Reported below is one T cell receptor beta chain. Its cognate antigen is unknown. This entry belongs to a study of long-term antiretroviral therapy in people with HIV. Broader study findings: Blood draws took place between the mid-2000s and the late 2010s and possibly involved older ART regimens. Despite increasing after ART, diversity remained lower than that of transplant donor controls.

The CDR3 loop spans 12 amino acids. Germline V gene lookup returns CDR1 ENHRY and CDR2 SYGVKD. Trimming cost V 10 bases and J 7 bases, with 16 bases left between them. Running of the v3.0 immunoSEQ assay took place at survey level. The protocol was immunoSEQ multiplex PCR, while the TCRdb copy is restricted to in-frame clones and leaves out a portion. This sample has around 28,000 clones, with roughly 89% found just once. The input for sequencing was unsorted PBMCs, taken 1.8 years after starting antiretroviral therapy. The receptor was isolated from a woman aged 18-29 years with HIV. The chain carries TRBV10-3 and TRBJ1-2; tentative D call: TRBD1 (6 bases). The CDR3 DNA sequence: TGTGCCACGGAAGGGGGGGGGTTTGGCTACACCTTC. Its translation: CATEGGGFGYTF.